What follows are 10 T cell receptor beta chains derived from one specimen sequenced in a study of blood T cell repertoires in COVID-19. Profiled with immunoSEQ multiplex PCR; TCRdb holds only in-frame clones, not every one. The table shows approximately 190,000 clones, with around 86% occurring only once. The sequencing input was peripheral blood. These TCRs come from a woman aged 40 to 55 with acute or convalescent COVID-19.

The V gene is TRBV11-3, the J gene TRBJ2-3; 7 bases fit TRBD2. Looked up from germline, CDR1 is SGHNT and CDR2 is YENEEA. This CDR3 has 14 residues. V lost 0 bases, J lost 3 bases, and 0 bases stayed unmatched. The CDR3: CASSLEGGTDTQYF. In DNA, the CDR3 is TGTGCCAGCAGCTTAGAGGGGGGGACAGATACGCAGTATTTT.

V is TRBV28 and J is TRBJ2-7; 9 bases are shared with TRBD1. The CDR3 is made up of 13 amino acids. After removal of 3 bases from V and 6 bases from J, the junction contained 3 bases not matched to a gene. From germline, CDR1 is MDHEN and CDR2 SYDVKM. The CDR3 reads CASSLDRGREQYF. CDR3 in DNA: TGTGCCAGCAGTTTGGACAGGGGACGCGAGCAGTACTTC.

The chain combines TRBV3-1 (or the pseudogene TRBV3-2) with TRBJ1-2, with 8 bases lining up with TRBD1. V shed 4 bases, J shed 2 bases, and the junction held 6 bases outside the gene matches. This CDR3 is built from 15 residues. Germline V gives CDR1 LGHDT, CDR2 YNNKEL (reference sequence). The CDR3 sequence is CASSLWDRLNYGYTF. The CDR3 nucleotides read TGTGCCAGCAGCCTTTGGGACAGGTTGAACTATGGCTACACCTTC.

The V and J genes are TRBV5-1 and TRBJ1-5, with D tentatively TRBD1 (5 bases). The CDR3 loop spans 14 amino acids. V shed 4 bases and J shed 8 bases, with 16 bases lying between them. Germline V gene sequence: CDR1 SGHRS, CDR2 YFSETQ. The chain's CDR3 is CASSPGTLPEPQHF. The DNA for the CDR3 is TGCGCCAGCAGCCCCGGGACTCTTCCCGAGCCCCAGCATTTT.

The V gene is TRBV7-2, the J gene TRBJ2-1, with D unresolved. With 2 bases removed from V and 12 bases from J, the gap between germline ends came to 8 bases. CDR1 is SGHTA, CDR2 FQGNSA, per germline. The CDR3 runs 11 residues. Here the CDR3 reads CASSLQGVQFF. CDR3 sequence (DNA): TGTGCCAGCAGCTTACAAGGAGTGCAGTTCTTC.

This clone was seen only a few times. The rearrangement joins TRBV2 to TRBJ1-6; D call uncertain. V gave up 2 bases and J gave up 9 bases, with 17 bases separating them. Germline CDR1 is SNHLY and CDR2 is FYNNEI. This CDR3 comprises 16 residues. CDR3 sequence reads: CASSESGGLWSSPLHF. In DNA, the CDR3 is TGTGCCAGCAGTGAAAGCGGTGGGTTGTGGAGTTCACCCCTCCACTTT.

J is TRBJ1-2 and V is TRBV30; TRBD1 aligns across 8 bases. J gave up 4 bases and V 2 bases, and 9 bases lay outside the gene matches. From germline, CDR1 is GTSNPN and CDR2 SVGIG (reference sequence). The CDR3 has 15 amino acids. The CDR3: CAWSSGQGRGYGYTF. The DNA for the CDR3 is TGTGCCTGGAGTTCAGGACAGGGCCGAGGCTATGGCTACACCTTC.

This clone was found a few times. The rearrangement links TRBV2 to TRBJ1-2; maybe TRBD1 (6 bases). V was trimmed by 9 bases and J by 9 bases, leaving 14 bases between them. The CDR3 contains 11 residues. The germline V gene has CDR1 SNHLY and CDR2 FYNNEI. As DNA, the CDR3 is TGTGCCAGATCCTGGACAGTGAGCTACACCTTC. This sequence encodes CARSWTVSYTF.

The V call is TRBV7-6, the J call TRBJ2-7; possible D gene TRBD1, 5 bases. This CDR3 spans 16 amino acids. V shed 1 base and J shed 3 bases, with 16 bases lying between them. From germline, CDR1 is SGHVS and CDR2 FNYEAQ. This CDR3 is CASSLGGHRPNYEQYF. CDR3 nucleotides: TGTGCCAGCAGCTTAGGAGGACACCGGCCTAACTACGAGCAGTACTTC.

CDR3 DNA sequence: TGTGCCAGCAGTCCGGGACAGAGCTACAATGAGCAGTTCTTC. Protein sequence: CASSPGQSYNEQFF. This chain connects TRBV7-3 to TRBJ2-1, with 7 bases fitting TRBD1. The length of the CDR3 is 14 residues. Germline V gives CDR1 SGHTA, CDR2 FQGTGA. V shed 6 bases, J shed 3 bases, and the junction held 5 bases outside the gene matches.